This is a list of T cell receptor beta chains from one sample in a study of OX40 agonist ivuxolimab in advanced cancers. TCRdb keeps only in-frame clones here, not all; method: immunoSEQ multiplex PCR. The repertoire holds tens of thousands of clones, with approximately 89% as singletons. The sample here was CD4+ or CD8+ T cells sorted from blood, taken in a trial of the OX40 agonist ivuxolimab. Receptors were obtained from an adult with an advanced solid tumor such as melanoma, head and neck, liver or kidney cancer. The CDR3 runs from the conserved cysteine through the conserved F or W. A D gene is named only where the DNA matches it firmly. Size tells how often a clone was seen (once, few, many) or the class of an expanded clone, and some rows leave it out.

v_gene	abundance	d_gene	j_gene	CDR3nt	CDR3aa
TRBV19	NA	NA	TRBJ1-2	TGTGCCAGTAGTATGTTGGCTGTTAACTATGGCTACACCTTC	CASSMLAVNYGYTF
TRBV19	NA	NA	TRBJ2-5	TGTGCCAGTAGTACCTCTCGGACCGCGATGCAGTACTTC	CASSTSRTAMQYF
TRBV28	NA	TRBD2	TRBJ2-3	TGTGCCAGCAGGCCCCAAAGTGGGCGGGAGGGCCAAGATACGCAGTATTTT	CASRPQSGREGQDTQYF
TRBV2	NA	NA	TRBJ1-5	TGTGCCAGCAGTGAAAGGACTTCTAGCAATCAGCCCCAGCATTTT	CASSERTSSNQPQHF
TRBV6-5	NA	TRBD2	TRBJ2-1	TGTGCCAGCAGTTCCCCAGCGGGAAGCTCCTACAATGAGCAGTTCTTC	CASSSPAGSSYNEQFF
TRBV4-2	few	NA	TRBJ1-3	TGTGCCAGCAGCCTGGCCCCCTACAGAAGCTCTGGAAACACCATATATTTT	CASSLAPYRSSGNTIYF
TRBV6-1	NA	NA	TRBJ1-1	TGTGCCAGCAGACAACTCTTGAACACTGAAGCTTTCTTT	CASRQLLNTEAFF
TRBV5-4	NA	TRBD2	TRBJ2-3	TGTGCCAGCAGCGGGGCGGGAGGGCCGGCAGATACGCAGTATTTT	CASSGAGGPADTQYF
TRBV6-5	once	NA	TRBJ1-2	TGTGCCAGCAGTTACTCGAGGCAGAAGGACAACTATGGCTACACCTTC	CASSYSRQKDNYGYTF
TRBV15	NA	TRBD1	TRBJ2-3	TGTGCCACCAGCAGCCGGGGACAGGGCGCGCCAGATACGCAGTATTTT	CATSSRGQGAPDTQYF
TRBV29-1	NA	TRBD2	TRBJ2-7	TGCAGCGTTGGTCCTAGCGGGCAGTACGAGCAGTACTTC	CSVGPSGQYEQYF
TRBV7-9	NA	TRBD1	TRBJ2-5	TGTGCCAGCAGCCGGTGGACAGGGGCCGGGACCCAGTACTTC	CASSRWTGAGTQYF
TRBV29-1	NA	TRBD1	TRBJ2-7	TGCAGCGTTGGGAAGACAGGGAGCTACGAGCAGTACTTC	CSVGKTGSYEQYF
TRBV10-1	NA	NA	TRBJ1-5	TGCGCCAGCAGTCCCCTTCGTGATCAGCCCCAGCATTTT	CASSPLRDQPQHF
TRBV2	once	TRBD1	TRBJ1-5	TGTGCCACCGGGACAGGGATGCAGCCCCAGCATTTT	CATGTGMQPQHF
TRBV5-1	NA	TRBD1	TRBJ2-3	TGCGCCAGCAGCACTGACAGGGGGCCTGGCACAGATACGCAGTATTTT	CASSTDRGPGTDTQYF
TRBV18	NA	NA	TRBJ2-2	TGTGCCAGCTCCCCAGGGATAGACACCGGGGAGCTGTTTTTT	CASSPGIDTGELFF
TRBV28	NA	NA	TRBJ2-4	TGTGCCAGCAAACAGGGCGGGAACATCCTAGCCAAAAACATTCAGTACTTC	CASKQGGNILAKNIQYF
TRBV14	NA	NA	TRBJ2-6	TGTGCCAGCAGCCAAGTGCGAAGGACATGGATCTCTGGGGCCAACGTCCTGACTTTC	CASSQVRRTWISGANVLTF
TRBV6-5	NA	NA	TRBJ1-1	TGTGCCAGCAGCGTGGGGGGGAGGGAAGCTTTCTTT	CASSVGGREAFF
TRBV5-1	NA	NA	TRBJ1-6	TGCGCCAGCAGCTTGGCGGGTACCTATAATTCACCCCTCCACTTT	CASSLAGTYNSPLHF
TRBV29-1	NA	NA	TRBJ2-7	TGCAGCGTTGGGGCTAGGGGCTTAGAGCAGTACTTC	CSVGARGLEQYF
TRBV4-1	NA	TRBD1	TRBJ2-5	TGCGCCAGCAGCCAAGGGGGCAGGGGGAGCGGAGAAGAGACCCAGTACTTC	CASSQGGRGSGEETQYF
TRBV5-4	NA	NA	TRBJ1-1	TGTGCCAGCAGCTCTCAACAGGGACGGTACACTGAAGCTTTCTTT	CASSSQQGRYTEAFF
TRBV28	NA	NA	TRBJ2-7	TGTGCCAGCAGTTCTAGTTCATACGAGCAGTACTTC	CASSSSSYEQYF
TRBV6-5	NA	NA	TRBJ1-3	TGTGCCAGCAGTTATAGGACAGACTCTGGAAACACCATATATTTT	CASSYRTDSGNTIYF
TRBV5-4	NA	TRBD2	TRBJ2-7	TGTGCCAGCAGCAGGACGACTAGCGGGAGACTCTACGAGCAGTACTTC	CASSRTTSGRLYEQYF
TRBV9	NA	NA	TRBJ1-1	TGTGCCAGCAGCCCACAGGACAGCGACACTGAAGCTTTCTTT	CASSPQDSDTEAFF
TRBV11-2	NA	TRBD2	TRBJ2-1	TGTGCCAGCAGCCCGGGACTAGCGGGAGTCGGTGAGCAGTTCTTC	CASSPGLAGVGEQFF
TRBV6-6	NA	NA	TRBJ2-3	TGTGCCAGCAGTACCTTCCCAGATACGCAGTATTTT	CASSTFPDTQYF
TRBV2	NA	NA	TRBJ1-3	TGTGCCAGCAGTGACAATGGAAACACCATATATTTT	CASSDNGNTIYF
TRBV18	NA	TRBD1	TRBJ2-7	TGTGCCAGCTCACCGGGACAGGAGCCCTACGAGCAGTACTTC	CASSPGQEPYEQYF
TRBV6-1	NA	NA	TRBJ2-5	TGTGCCAGCAGTGGGAGGGACTGGGGGGAGACCCAGTACTTC	CASSGRDWGETQYF
TRBV19	NA	TRBD1	TRBJ1-4	TGTGCCAGTAGTATAGTCGGAGGGGGCCGGCGAAAACTGTTTTTT	CASSIVGGGRRKLFF
TRBV7-2	once	TRBD2	TRBJ2-3	TGTGCCAGCGGGGCGGGAGTAGGGGGCACAGATACGCAGTATTTT	CASGAGVGGTDTQYF
TRBV2	NA	NA	TRBJ1-1	TGTGCCAGCAGTGGGGGGGCAGGGCTCGAAGCTTTCTTT	CASSGGAGLEAFF
TRBV6-5	few	NA	TRBJ2-3	TGTGCCAGCAGTTCTTTTGGGGATACGCAGTATTTT	CASSSFGDTQYF
TRBV20-1	NA	NA	TRBJ2-5	TGCAGTGCTAGGTCCGGGAAGACCCAGTACTTC	CSARSGKTQYF
TRBV27	NA	NA	TRBJ1-5	TGTGCCAGCAGTACCGGGACAAGAGGGCAGCCCCAGCATTTT	CASSTGTRGQPQHF
TRBV6-6	NA	NA	TRBJ2-4	TGTGCCAGCAGTTACTTGAAGGGGAACATTCAGTACTTC	CASSYLKGNIQYF
TRBV15	NA	TRBD1	TRBJ1-1	TGTGCCACCAGCAGAGATCAGGTCAGGGGGCGAGTGAGAAACACTGAAGCTTTCTTT	CATSRDQVRGRVRNTEAFF
TRBV7-9	NA	TRBD1	TRBJ1-2	TGTGCCAGCAGCTTAGCGGGACAGGGTGACGGTGGCTACACCTTC	CASSLAGQGDGGYTF
TRBV11-2	NA	TRBD1	TRBJ1-1	TGTGCCAGCAGCTTGACAGGGCGCGAGACTGAAGCTTTCTTT	CASSLTGRETEAFF
TRBV6-5	once	TRBD1	TRBJ1-1	TGTGCCAGCAGCCCCTGGACAGGGCGGAACACTGAAGCTTTCTTT	CASSPWTGRNTEAFF
TRBV28	NA	TRBD2	TRBJ2-6	TGTGCCAGCAGTTTAGATCCCCCCCTTGCGGGAGACACTGGGGCCAACGTCCTGACTTTC	CASSLDPPLAGDTGANVLTF
TRBV11-2	NA	NA	TRBJ2-3	TGTGCCAGCAGCTTAGAGAGGGGCCCCAGGGATACGCAGTATTTT	CASSLERGPRDTQYF
TRBV5-1	NA	NA	TRBJ2-1	TGCGCCAGCAGCTTGTCGGTCGGAAGCTCCTACAATGAGCAGTTCTTC	CASSLSVGSSYNEQFF
TRBV4-2	NA	NA	TRBJ2-5	TGTGCCAGCAGCCAAGTTCTCAGAAACCAAGAGACCCAGTACTTC	CASSQVLRNQETQYF
TRBV19	NA	TRBD2	TRBJ2-3	TGTGCCAGTACTTCCGCTAGCGGGAGTAAGAGTACGCAGTATTTT	CASTSASGSKSTQYF
TRBV7-9	few	TRBD1	TRBJ1-4	TGTGCCAGCAGCCGAAACAGGGGGGTCGGCGAAAAACTGTTTTTT	CASSRNRGVGEKLFF
TRBV14	NA	NA	TRBJ1-3	TGTGCCAGCAGCCGGGATGGAAACACCATATATTTT	CASSRDGNTIYF
TRBV11-2	NA	TRBD2	TRBJ2-5	TGTGCCAGCAGCTCGACTAGCGGGAAAGAGACCCAGTACTTC	CASSSTSGKETQYF
TRBV15	NA	NA	TRBJ1-5	TGTGCCACCAGCAGAGATGCCGGGGAGCAGCCCCAGCATTTT	CATSRDAGEQPQHF